The 8 T cell receptor beta chains listed next were all sequenced from one sample in a study of cytomegalovirus exposure and HLA in healthy donors (dated by TCRdb to 2016 to 2017). Library prep was done by the immunoSEQ multiplex PCR assay. For the multiplex PCR, a mixture combining 60 forward primers for TCR Vbeta segments and 13 reverse primers for TCR Jbeta segments was used. Held by TCRdb, this immuneACCESS table contains in-frame sequences only and omits some clones. Under half of the omission traces to an unresolved V gene where checked; the cause of the rest is unknown. The sample table shows around 180,000 clones, and about 88% are seen once. The leading ten clones occupy about 0.21% of the sample. The sample was PBMCs. All receptors derive from a girl under three years old in good health and CMV-seronegative.

The chain recombines TRBV14 with TRBJ2-1, with 9 bases aligning to TRBD2. The CDR3 runs 15 residues. Trimming took 4 bases from V and 5 from J; bases not matched to a gene: 6. Germline lookup yields CDR1 SGHDN and CDR2 FVKESK. CDR3 bases: TGTGCCAGCAGCCCTCTTCTAGCGGGGAACAATGAGCAGTTCTTC. Protein product: CASSPLLAGNNEQFF.

The gene calls are TRBV7-2 and TRBJ2-6; 10 bases match TRBD1. Germline assignment: CDR1 SGHTA and CDR2 FQGNSA. The length of the CDR3 is 17 residues. Losses at the gene ends were 5 bases for V and 0 bases for J; bases not matched to a gene: 4. The CDR3 coding sequence is TGTGCCAGCAGCACCCGGGACAGGGGCTCTGGGGCCAACGTCCTGACTTTC. This gives the protein CASSTRDRGSGANVLTF.

The V gene is TRBV19, the J gene TRBJ1-1, with TRBD1 as a possible D gene (6 bases). The germline V and J ends were trimmed by 5 bases and 4 bases, with 17 bases remaining between them. This CDR3 comprises 15 residues. CDR1 and CDR2 from the germline V gene are LNHDA and SQIVND (reference sequence). The chain's CDR3 is CASSWRPRGVTEAFF. CDR3 DNA: TGTGCCAGTAGTTGGCGCCCCAGGGGTGTCACTGAAGCTTTCTTT.

The chain uses TRBV4-3 and TRBJ1-4, with 9 bases aligning to TRBD1. Trimming took 1 base from V and 5 from J; bases not matched to a gene: 2. Germline assignment: CDR1 LGHNA and CDR2 YSLEER. The CDR3 runs to 15 residues. The CDR3 bases are TGCGCCAGCAGCCAAGCGGACAGGGGAAATGAAAAACTGTTTTTT. Protein sequence: CASSQADRGNEKLFF.

This chain's CDR3 is CASSLASGSSYNEQFF. In DNA, the CDR3 is TGTGCCAGCAGCTTAGCAAGCGGGAGCTCCTACAATGAGCAGTTCTTC. The chain has TRBV7-7 and TRBJ2-1; 8 bases match TRBD2. The CDR3 consists of 16 residues. Trimming cost V 0 bases and J 0 bases; bases outside gene matches: 1. CDR1 and CDR2 (germline): SSHAT, FNYEAQ (reference sequence).

V gene TRBV9 combines with J gene TRBJ2-3; 8 bases agree with TRBD1. The CDR3 loop spans 13 amino acids. V gave up 5 bases and J gave up 2 bases; unmatched junction bases: 1. Germline assignment: CDR1 SGDLS and CDR2 YYNGEE. CDR3 bases: TGTGCCAGCAGGGACAGGGCCACAGATACGCAGTATTTT. This encodes CASRDRATDTQYF.

The V gene is TRBV2, the J gene TRBJ2-1, with TRBD2 matching over 8 bases. The CDR3 consists of 17 residues. The germline V gene has CDR1 SNHLY and CDR2 FYNNEI. V was pared by 5 bases and J by 0 bases, with 9 bases of the junction left unmatched. The DNA for the CDR3 is TGTGCCAGCAGTTCTCCTTTAGCGGGGATCTCCTACAATGAGCAGTTCTTC. Residues: CASSSPLAGISYNEQFF.

The V gene is TRBV19, the J gene TRBJ1-2, with D tentatively TRBD1 (5 bases). This CDR3 comprises 15 residues. Trimming shortened V by 1 base and J by 3 bases, and 12 bases separated the two germline ends. Germline-derived CDR1 and CDR2 are LNHDA and SQIVND (reference sequence). The CDR3 nucleotides are TGTGCCAGTAGTATAGCTGGCAGGGACTACTATGGCTACACCTTC. Translated, it gives CASSIAGRDYYGYTF.